Listed here is a single T cell receptor beta chain. By flow cytometry, patients selected for sequencing had shown an expansion of CD8+CD57+ cells. In all patients, the disease was severe acquired aplastic anemia. Patients were therapy-naive when their blood was sampled. V lost 7 bases, J lost 5 bases, and 8 bases stayed unmatched. This CDR3 comprises 14 residues. The data derive from a study of CD8+CD57+ T cells in acquired aplastic anemia. Study-level background: Sorted CD4+ plus CD8+ cells gave DNA averaging around 3 ug.

TCR beta VDJ and CDR3 were profiled, and genomic DNA was the template. One entry per CDR3 protein, called by TCRdb with MiXCR from the reads. The data hold over 150,000 distinct CDR3 sequences, with approximately 52% observed a single time. The rearrangement links TRBV12-3 or TRBV12-4 to TRBJ1-1, with 9 bases lining up with TRBD1. The origin of this receptor is a human donor with aplastic anemia. Sample: sorted CD4+, CD8+, or CD8+CD57+ T cells (not recorded which) from PBMCs. The CDR3 nucleotides read TGTGCCAGCAAGGGGACAGGGACCTCGACTGAAGCTTTCTTT. It translates to CASKGTGTSTEAFF.